Shown below are 28 T cell receptor beta chains from a single sample sequenced in a study of T cells in women clearing cervical HPV infection. The assay was immunoSEQ multiplex PCR, and TCRdb's table has in-frame clones only and misses some. The repertoire shows more than 25,000 clones; the top ten hold more than 20%. Sequenced input: blood buffy coat. The receptors here all came from a woman aged 18-69 years with a cervical HPV16 infection that either progressed to CIN3+ or cleared (not recorded which).

With respect to this clone: The read comes to an end 3 residues before the CDR3 does, leaving the germline J gene to fill in the end. This rearrangement joins TRBV19 to TRBJ1-1; 8 nucleotides align to TRBD1. Germline CDR1 is LNHDA and CDR2 is SQIVND (reference sequence). The CDR3 totals 13 residues. The CDR3 spells CASSTGGPWEAFF. Incomplete CDR3 DNA: TGTGCCAGTAGCACAGGGGGGCCATGGGAA.

The CDR3 region is CASSPGPGGVGYTF. The sequenced CDR3 bases are TGTGCCAGCAGCCCTGGGCCTGGAGGCGTCGGC. This chain joins TRBV2 and TRBJ1-2; no definite D call. The sequence runs out 3 residues before the end of the CDR3; the remainder is reconstructed from the germline J gene. This CDR3 contains 14 residues. Germline V lookup: CDR1 SNHLY, CDR2 FYNNEI.

Remarks on this clone: Read sequence stops 3 residues before the CDR3 end, and the germline J gene provides the missing end. The chain carries TRBV5-1 and TRBJ2-1; weak D call: TRBD2 (5 bases). This CDR3 contains 15 residues. The germline V gene has CDR1 SGHRS and CDR2 YFSETQ. V dropped 4 bases and J dropped 7 bases, with 18 bases sitting between them. The sequenced CDR3 bases are TGCGCCAGCAGCCTATCACCGAGGGCCGCAAATGAG. Translated, it gives CASSLSPRAANE. The CDR3 in its entirety is CASSLSPRAANEQFF.

This CDR3 reads CASSTRVAETQYF. The sequenced part of the CDR3 DNA is TGTGCCAGTAGTACCAGGGTTGCTGAGACC. This chain joins TRBV19 and TRBJ2-5, with a possible D match to TRBD1 (5 bases). The read terminates 3 residues ahead of where the CDR3 ends, so the germline J gene completes it. The CDR3 sequence is 13 residues long. Germline CDR1 reads LNHDA; CDR2 reads SQIVND (reference sequence). The ends were cut back, 4 bases at V and 5 bases at J, with 11 bases in the middle.

Turning to this clone: Read sequence stops 3 residues before the CDR3 end, and the germline J gene provides the missing end. V gene TRBV29-1 combines with J gene TRBJ1-1, with TRBD1 matching 8 bases. Germline V lookup: CDR1 SQVTM, CDR2 ANQGSEA. The junction had 7 bases not matched to a gene; V was cut back by 6 bases and J by 1 base. This CDR3 spans 14 amino acids. CDR3 amino acids: CSVLPGQGNTEAFF. The sequenced part of the CDR3 DNA is TGCAGCGTCTTACCTGGACAGGGGAACACTGAA.

A word on this clone: The sequenced fragment ends 3 residues before the CDR3 boundary, so the rest is inferred from the germline J gene. The chain combines TRBV18 with TRBJ2-4; TRBD1 aligns across 8 bases. Germline CDR1 is KGHSH and CDR2 is LQKENI. The CDR3 covers 15 residues. CDR3 DNA, as far as it was read: TGTGCCAGCTCGCGGAACGGACAGGGTATGGATGGT. It is translated as CASSRNGQGMDG. The CDR3 in its entirety is CASSRNGQGMDGQYF.

About this clone: The read falls 3 residues short of the CDR3 end, and the missing part is taken from the germline J gene. This chain joins TRBV13 and TRBJ1-4; perhaps TRBD1 as D (6 bases). The CDR3 is 13 amino acids. Per the germline V gene, CDR1 is PRHDT and CDR2 is FYEKMQ (reference sequence). The V gene lost 6 bases and the J gene lost 6 bases, with 11 bases spanning the gap. CDR3: CASSRGADEKLFF. Partial CDR3 DNA: TGTGCCAGCAGTCGGGGGGCTGATGAAAAA.

Comments on this clone: The CDR3 goes on 3 residues after the read ends, and that part is filled in from the germline J gene. This chain uses TRBV12-5 with TRBJ2-7; 8 bases line up with TRBD2. J was trimmed by 2 bases and V by 5 bases; bases with no gene match: 8. CDR1 is LGHNT and CDR2 is FRNRAP in the germline V gene. The CDR3 totals 15 residues. The CDR3 DNA, read in part, is TGTGCTAGTGGTAAGGCGGGAGGTGCTACCTACGAG. Residues: CASGKAGGATYE. The CDR3 in its entirety is CASGKAGGATYEQYF. The full variable domain, its missing parts supplied by reference TRBV12-5 and TRBJ2-7, is DARVTQTPRHKVTEMGQEVTMRCQPILGHNTVFWYRQTMMQGLELLAYFRNRAPLDDSGMPKDRFSAEMPDATLATLKIQPSEPRDSAVYFCASGKAGGATYEQYFGPGTRLTVT.

As regards this clone: The DNA ends 3 residues before the CDR3 does, and the rest of the CDR3 is filled in from the germline J gene. The chain is built from TRBV20-1 and TRBJ2-3; the D gene is possibly TRBD2 (6 bases). From germline, CDR1 is DFQATT and CDR2 SNEGSKA (reference sequence). V was cut by 0 bases and J by 3 bases, with 10 bases left in between. The CDR3 spans 14 residues. The CDR3 bases that were read are TGCAGTGCTAGAGATGCCGCGGGAACAGATACG. Translation gives CSARDAAGTDT. The full CDR3 protein is CSARDAAGTDTQYF.

As for this clone: The read terminates 3 residues before the CDR3 end, so the remaining end is supplied by the germline J gene. The V and J genes are TRBV18 and TRBJ2-1; 9 positions agree with TRBD2. CDR3 length equals 15 residues. The ends lost 3 bases at V and 9 bases at J; junction bases unmatched: 9. The germline V gene has CDR1 KGHSH and CDR2 LQKENI. CDR3 bases read: TGTGCCAGCTCACCCGGAGGCGGGAGGGCTATTGAG. This codes for CASSPGGGRAIE. The entire CDR3 is CASSPGGGRAIEQFF.

Points on this clone: Read sequence stops 3 residues before the CDR3 end, and the germline J gene provides the missing end. V gene TRBV7-9 combines with J gene TRBJ2-2; 7 nucleotides agree with TRBD2. The CDR3 extends over 13 amino acids. Germline trimming cut 5 bases from V and 7 bases from J; bases unmatched to any gene: 4. Germline CDR1 and CDR2: SEHNR and FQNEAQ (reference sequence). The chain's CDR3 is CASSPPSGGELFF. Partial CDR3 DNA: TGTGCCAGCAGCCCACCTAGCGGCGGGGAG.

About this clone: The CDR3 end falls 3 residues outside the read, so it is completed with the germline J gene. This rearrangement joins TRBV4-2 to TRBJ2-1; the match to TRBD2 covers 12 bases. The V and J ends lost 3 bases and 7 bases, in that order; junction bases with no gene match: 7. The germline CDR1 and CDR2 sequences are LGHNA and YNFKEQ. There are 16 residues in the CDR3. CDR3 residues: CASSQVLAGGKNEQFF. The CDR3 bases that were read are TGTGCCAGCAGCCAGGTCCTAGCGGGAGGGAAGAATGAG.

About this clone itself: The CDR3 end falls 3 residues outside the read, so it is completed with the germline J gene. The chain employs TRBV7-7 and TRBJ2-3; TRBD1 is a possible D gene (5 bases). CDR1 SSHAT and CDR2 FNYEAQ come from the germline V gene (reference sequence). There are 13 residues in the CDR3. CDR3 bases read: TGTGCCAGCAGCTTAGTAGGGGAAGAGACG. Translated, it gives CASSLVGEET. In full, the CDR3 reads CASSLVGEETQYF.

With regard to this clone: The read falls 3 residues short of the CDR3 end, and the missing part is taken from the germline J gene. The chain joins TRBV7-6 to TRBJ1-2; 9 positions match TRBD1. CDR1 is SGHVS and CDR2 is FNYEAQ in the germline V gene. V lost 3 bases and J lost 2; bases outside the gene matches: 4. The CDR3 consists of 15 residues. The covered CDR3 bases are TGTGCCAGCAGCTTCACGACAGGGGGGAACTATGGC. Translation gives CASSFTTGGNYG. The full CDR3 is CASSFTTGGNYGYTF.

Details on this clone: The missing CDR3 end, 3 residues past where the read stops, is filled in from the germline J gene. The gene calls are TRBV7-3 and TRBJ1-2; D may be TRBD1 (6 bases). Between the trimmed V and J ends, which lost 1 base and 6 bases, there was a span of 9 bases. The CDR3 consists of 13 residues. From germline, CDR1 is SGHTA and CDR2 FQGTGA. The DNA read from the CDR3 is TGTGCCAGCAGCTTAAGACAGGAGGATGGC. This sequence encodes CASSLRQEDG. In full, the CDR3 reads CASSLRQEDGYTF.

Turning to this clone: A junction end diverges from the germline sequence, so it may reflect a read error. Sequencing ends 3 residues short of the CDR3 end; the germline J gene provides the rest. The rearrangement links TRBV10-2 to TRBJ2-3; D is perhaps TRBD1 (6 bases). In germline, CDR1 is WSHSY, CDR2 SAAADI. This CDR3 region has 13 residues. The DNA read from the CDR3 is TGCGCCAGCCTCGGACAGCTTCCAGAGACG. Its protein product is CASLGQLPET. The CDR3 as a whole reads CASLGQLPETQYF.

A remark on this clone: The read falls 3 residues short of the CDR3 end, and the missing part is taken from the germline J gene. This chain uses TRBV7-6 with TRBJ1-1; 12 positions agree with TRBD1. Per the germline V gene, CDR1 is SGHVS and CDR2 is FNYEAQ. The CDR3 extends over 13 amino acids. Incomplete CDR3 DNA: TGTGCCAGCAGCTTAGGGGACAGGGGGCAG. Its protein is CASSLGDRGQ. The full CDR3 protein is CASSLGDRGQAFF.

For this clone: The read terminates 3 residues before the CDR3 end, so the remaining end is supplied by the germline J gene. V gene TRBV20-1 combines with J gene TRBJ2-3; unclear D gene. Trimming stripped 0 bases from V and 0 bases from J, with 10 bases between. Germline assignment: CDR1 DFQATT and CDR2 SNEGSKA (reference sequence). This CDR3 spans 15 amino acids. The covered CDR3 bases are TGCAGTGCTAGAGATGTACTGCCTAGCACAGATACG. Translation gives CSARDVLPSTDT. The full-length CDR3 reads as CSARDVLPSTDTQYF.

As to this clone: The read ends 3 residues shy of where the CDR3 ends; the end is completed using the germline J gene. The chain carries TRBV5-1 and TRBJ2-3, with 9 positions matching TRBD2. CDR3 size: 17 residues. Germline V gene data show CDR1 as SGHRS and CDR2 as YFSETQ. With 0 bases clipped from V and 2 bases from J, the junction kept 7 bases outside the gene matches. The covered CDR3 bases are TGCGCCAGCAGCTTGGCAGGGACTAGCCGCAACACAGATACG. Its translation is CASSLAGTSRNTDT. The entire CDR3 is CASSLAGTSRNTDTQYF.

As to this clone: The read gets to within 3 residues of the CDR3 end, and the germline J gene fills in the rest. The chain has TRBV30 and TRBJ2-3, with D perhaps matching TRBD1 (5 bases). The CDR3 is 11 amino acids. From germline, CDR1 is GTSNPN and CDR2 SVGIG (reference sequence). The sequenced part of the CDR3 DNA is TGTGCCTGGAGCGGACAAGAGACG. It yields the protein CAWSGQET. The full CDR3 sequence reads CAWSGQETQYF.

Worth noting for this clone: The CDR3 end lies 3 residues beyond the end of the read and is filled in from the germline J gene. The rearrangement joins TRBV20-1 to TRBJ2-2, with 8 bases lining up with TRBD1. Germline loops: CDR1 DFQATT, CDR2 SNEGSKA (reference sequence). The CDR3 consists of 14 residues. Trimming removed 3 bases from V and 5 bases from J; junction bases left unmatched: 5. The part of the CDR3 DNA that was read is TGCAGTGCTAGTCCAGGGGGCCGTACCGGGGAG. It yields the protein CSASPGGRTGE. The whole CDR3 sequence is CSASPGGRTGELFF.

The CDR3 sequence: CASSAGLVYEETQYF. CDR3 bases read: TGTGCCAGTAGTGCCGGACTAGTGTACGAGGAGACC. V gene TRBV19 combines with J gene TRBJ2-5, with 7 bases identical to TRBD2. The CDR3 extends 3 residues past the end of the read, so its final part is completed from the germline J gene. The junction had 11 bases not matched to a gene; V was cut back by 5 bases and J by 5 bases. There are 15 residues in the CDR3. Germline CDR1 is LNHDA and CDR2 is SQIVND (reference sequence).

Of note for this clone: Read sequence stops 3 residues before the CDR3 end, and the germline J gene provides the missing end. The chain combines TRBV6-2 or TRBV6-3 with TRBJ2-5; the match to TRBD1 covers 10 bases. The CDR3 covers 16 residues. Trimming removed 5 bases from V and 3 bases from J; junction bases left unmatched: 9. From germline, CDR1 is MNHEY and CDR2 SVGEGT. The CDR3 loop reads CASSNYPGTGEETQYF. Partial CDR3 DNA: TGTGCCAGCAGTAACTACCCCGGGACAGGGGAAGAGACC.

Worth noting for this clone: The read ends 3 residues shy of where the CDR3 ends; the end is completed using the germline J gene. The chain recombines TRBV20-1 with TRBJ2-3; 10 nucleotides line up with TRBD2. Trimming removed 3 bases from V and 3 bases from J; junction bases left unmatched: 6. The CDR3 sequence is 15 residues long. CDR1 and CDR2 (germline): DFQATT, SNEGSKA (reference sequence). CDR3 amino acids: CSASRLAGVTDTQYF. The sequenced CDR3 bases are TGCAGTGCTAGCCGGCTAGCGGGAGTAACAGATACG.

On this clone itself: With the read ending 3 residues before the CDR3 end, the germline J gene is used to fill in that end. The chain has TRBV19 and TRBJ1-5; TRBD1 is a possible D gene (5 bases). The CDR3 length is 18 residues. Germline values: CDR1 LNHDA, CDR2 SQIVND (reference sequence). The germline V and J ends were trimmed by 2 bases and 2 bases, with 19 bases remaining between them. The part of the CDR3 DNA that was read is TGTGCCAGTAGTATAACAGGAGGGTCCTCTCAGGGCAATCAGCCC. Its protein product is CASSITGGSSQGNQP. The complete CDR3 protein is CASSITGGSSQGNQPQHF.

The CDR3 spells CASSLGPGNIYEQYF. The CDR3 DNA, read in part, is TGTGCCAGCAGCTTAGGTCCAGGGAATATTTACGAG. The rearrangement uses TRBV7-2 and TRBJ2-7; D is perhaps TRBD1 (5 bases). The read terminates 3 residues before the CDR3 end, so the remaining end is supplied by the germline J gene. V lost 1 base and J lost 4, with 14 bases in between. CDR3 size: 15 residues. Germline lookup yields CDR1 SGHTA and CDR2 FQGNSA.

Note on this clone: Read coverage stops 3 residues before the CDR3 terminus; the germline J gene supplies the remainder. This chain links TRBV19 with TRBJ2-1, with 10 bases aligning to TRBD2. Germline values: CDR1 LNHDA, CDR2 SQIVND (reference sequence). The V gene end was trimmed by 1 base and the J gene end by 9 bases; junction bases not matched to a gene: 15. The CDR3 sequence is 18 residues long. Incomplete CDR3 DNA: TGTGCCAGTAGTATAGTGTCTAGCGGGAGTCATCCGTCCGGTGAG. Its protein is CASSIVSSGSHPSGE. The full CDR3 sequence reads CASSIVSSGSHPSGEQFF.

On this clone itself: The CDR3 extends 3 residues past the end of the read, so its final part is completed from the germline J gene. V is TRBV5-4 and J is TRBJ2-1; 8 bases match TRBD2. CDR3 length: 15 residues. The V gene's germline CDR1 is SGHNT and CDR2 YYREEE (reference sequence). The V gene end was trimmed by 6 bases and the J gene end by 8 bases; junction bases not matched to a gene: 13. This CDR3 reads CASNELADTPYEQFF. CDR3 DNA (partial): TGTGCCAGCAACGAACTAGCGGATACCCCATATGAG.